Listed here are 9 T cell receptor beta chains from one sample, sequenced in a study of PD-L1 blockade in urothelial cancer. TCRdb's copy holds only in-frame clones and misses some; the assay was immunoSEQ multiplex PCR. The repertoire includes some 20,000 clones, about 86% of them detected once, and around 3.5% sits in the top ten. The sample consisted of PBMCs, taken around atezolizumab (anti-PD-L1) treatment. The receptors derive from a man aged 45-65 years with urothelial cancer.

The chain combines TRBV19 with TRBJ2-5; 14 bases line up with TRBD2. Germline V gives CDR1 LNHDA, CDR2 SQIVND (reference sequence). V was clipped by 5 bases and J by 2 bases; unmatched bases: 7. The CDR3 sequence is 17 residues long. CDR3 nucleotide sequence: TGTGCCAGTAGTGGACTAGCGGGGGGATCACTTCAAGAGACCCAGTACTTC. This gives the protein CASSGLAGGSLQETQYF.

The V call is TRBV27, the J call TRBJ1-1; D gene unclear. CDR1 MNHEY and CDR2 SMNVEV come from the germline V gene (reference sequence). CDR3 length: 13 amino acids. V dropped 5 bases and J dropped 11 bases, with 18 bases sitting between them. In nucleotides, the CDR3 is TGTGCCAGCAGTCCTAGTGGTGGTCTTCGGGCTTTCTTT. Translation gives CASSPSGGLRAFF.

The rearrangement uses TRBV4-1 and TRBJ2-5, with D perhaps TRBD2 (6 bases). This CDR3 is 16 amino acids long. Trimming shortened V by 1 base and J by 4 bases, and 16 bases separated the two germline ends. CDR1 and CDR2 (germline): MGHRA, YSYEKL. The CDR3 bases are TGCGCCAGCAGCCAAGTGATTTCCCCGGGACTAGAGACCCAGTACTTC. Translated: CASSQVISPGLETQYF.

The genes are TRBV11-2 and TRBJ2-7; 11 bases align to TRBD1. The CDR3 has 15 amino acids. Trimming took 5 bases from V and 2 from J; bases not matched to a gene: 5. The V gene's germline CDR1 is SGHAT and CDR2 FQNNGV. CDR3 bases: TGTGCCAGCAGCCGGGGGACAGGGGGTACCTACGAGCAGTACTTC. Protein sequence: CASSRGTGGTYEQYF.

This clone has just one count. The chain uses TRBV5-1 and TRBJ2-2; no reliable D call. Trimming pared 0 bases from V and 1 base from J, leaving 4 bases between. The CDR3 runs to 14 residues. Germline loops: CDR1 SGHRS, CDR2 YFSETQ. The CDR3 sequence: CASSLGQNTGELFF. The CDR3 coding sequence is TGCGCCAGCAGCTTGGGACAGAACACCGGGGAGCTGTTTTTT.

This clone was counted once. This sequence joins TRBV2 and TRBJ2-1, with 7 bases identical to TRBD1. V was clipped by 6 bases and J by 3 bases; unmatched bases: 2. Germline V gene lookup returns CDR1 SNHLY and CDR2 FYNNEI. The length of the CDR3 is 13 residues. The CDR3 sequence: CASSPGGYNEQFF. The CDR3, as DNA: TGTGCCAGCAGCCCAGGGGGCTACAATGAGCAGTTCTTC.

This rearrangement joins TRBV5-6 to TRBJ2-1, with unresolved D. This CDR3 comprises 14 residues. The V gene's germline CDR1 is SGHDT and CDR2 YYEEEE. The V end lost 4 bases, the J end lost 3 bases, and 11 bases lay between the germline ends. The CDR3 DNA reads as TGTGCCAGCAGCCTCTGGAGCTTCTACAATGAGCAGTTCTTC. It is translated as CASSLWSFYNEQFF.

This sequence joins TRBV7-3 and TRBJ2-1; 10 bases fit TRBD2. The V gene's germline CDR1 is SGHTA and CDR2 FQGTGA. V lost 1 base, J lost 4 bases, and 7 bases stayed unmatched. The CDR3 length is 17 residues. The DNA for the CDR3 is TGTGCCAGCAGCTTAAAATTCGGTAGCGGGGGGTACAATGAGCAGTTCTTC. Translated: CASSLKFGSGGYNEQFF.

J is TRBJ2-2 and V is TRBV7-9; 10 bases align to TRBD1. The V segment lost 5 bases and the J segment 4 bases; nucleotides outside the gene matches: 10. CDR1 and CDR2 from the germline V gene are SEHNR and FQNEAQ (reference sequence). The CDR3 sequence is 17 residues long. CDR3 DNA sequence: TGTGCCAGCAGCCTGCCCGTCGGGACAGGGGTCACCGGGGAGCTGTTTTTT. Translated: CASSLPVGTGVTGELFF. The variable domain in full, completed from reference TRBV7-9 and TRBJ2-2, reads DTGVSQNPRHKITKRGQNVTFRCDPISEHNRLYWYRQTLGQGPEFLTYFQNEAQLEKSRLLSDRFSAERPKGSFSTLEIQRTEQGDSAMYLCASSLPVGTGVTGELFFGEGSRLTVL.